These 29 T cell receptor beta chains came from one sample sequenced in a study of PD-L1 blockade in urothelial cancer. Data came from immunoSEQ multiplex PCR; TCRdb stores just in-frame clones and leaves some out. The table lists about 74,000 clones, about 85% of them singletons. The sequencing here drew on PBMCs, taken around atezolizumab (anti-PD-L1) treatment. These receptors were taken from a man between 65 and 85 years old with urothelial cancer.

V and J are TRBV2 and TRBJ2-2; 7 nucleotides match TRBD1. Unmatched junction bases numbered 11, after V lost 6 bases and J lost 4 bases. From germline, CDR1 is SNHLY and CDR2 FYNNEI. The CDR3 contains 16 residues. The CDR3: CASSHNGDRSTGELFF. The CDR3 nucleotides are TGTGCCAGCAGCCACAATGGGGACAGATCCACCGGGGAGCTGTTTTTT.

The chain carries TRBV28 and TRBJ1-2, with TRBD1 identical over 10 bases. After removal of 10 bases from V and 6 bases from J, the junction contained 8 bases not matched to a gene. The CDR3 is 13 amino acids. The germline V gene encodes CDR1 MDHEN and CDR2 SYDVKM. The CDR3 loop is CATPGDRGDGYTF. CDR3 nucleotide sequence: TGTGCCACCCCGGGGGACAGGGGAGATGGCTACACCTTC.

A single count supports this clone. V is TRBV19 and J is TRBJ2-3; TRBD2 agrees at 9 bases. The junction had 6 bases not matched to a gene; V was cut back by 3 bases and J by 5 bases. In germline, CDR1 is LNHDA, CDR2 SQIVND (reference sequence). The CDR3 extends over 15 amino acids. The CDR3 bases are TGTGCCAGTAGTATCGGCGGGAGGGCAAGAGATACGCAGTATTTT. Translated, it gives CASSIGGRARDTQYF.

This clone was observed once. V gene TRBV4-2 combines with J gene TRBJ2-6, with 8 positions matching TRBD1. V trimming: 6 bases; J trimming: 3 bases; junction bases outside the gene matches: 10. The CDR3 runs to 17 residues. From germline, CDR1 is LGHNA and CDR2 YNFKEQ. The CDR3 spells CASSLRQGLGGANVLTF. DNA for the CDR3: TGTGCCAGCAGTCTAAGACAGGGGCTGGGTGGGGCCAACGTCCTGACTTTC.

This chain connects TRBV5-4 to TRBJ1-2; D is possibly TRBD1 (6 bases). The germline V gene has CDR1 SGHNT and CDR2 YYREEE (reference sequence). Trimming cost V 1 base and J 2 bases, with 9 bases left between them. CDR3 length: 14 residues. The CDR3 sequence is CASSLTGWNYGYTF. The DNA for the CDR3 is TGTGCCAGCAGCTTGACAGGGTGGAACTATGGCTACACCTTC.

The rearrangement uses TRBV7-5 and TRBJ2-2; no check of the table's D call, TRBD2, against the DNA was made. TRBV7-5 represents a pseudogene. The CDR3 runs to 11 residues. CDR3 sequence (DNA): TGTGTCAGAAGCCCGGTCGGGGAGCTGTTTTTT. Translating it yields CVRSPVGELFF.

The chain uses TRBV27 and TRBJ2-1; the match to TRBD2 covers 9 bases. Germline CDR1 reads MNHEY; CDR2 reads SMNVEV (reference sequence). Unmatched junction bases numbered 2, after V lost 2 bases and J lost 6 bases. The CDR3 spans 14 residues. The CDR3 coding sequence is TGTGCCAGCAGTTTAGCGGGAGGGCTCAATGAGCAGTTCTTC. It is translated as CASSLAGGLNEQFF.

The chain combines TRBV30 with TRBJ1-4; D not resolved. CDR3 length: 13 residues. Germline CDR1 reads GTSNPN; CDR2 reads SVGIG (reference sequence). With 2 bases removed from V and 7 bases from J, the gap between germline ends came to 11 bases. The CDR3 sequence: CAWSPGTPEKLFF. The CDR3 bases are TGTGCCTGGAGTCCAGGAACGCCTGAAAAACTGTTTTTT.

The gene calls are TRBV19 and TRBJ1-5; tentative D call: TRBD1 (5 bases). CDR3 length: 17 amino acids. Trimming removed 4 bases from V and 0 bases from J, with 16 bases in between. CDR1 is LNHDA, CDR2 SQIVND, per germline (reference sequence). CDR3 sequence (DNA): TGTGCCAGTAGTACGACGCAGGGTGGGATTAGCAATCAGCCCCAGCATTTT. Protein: CASSTTQGGISNQPQHF.

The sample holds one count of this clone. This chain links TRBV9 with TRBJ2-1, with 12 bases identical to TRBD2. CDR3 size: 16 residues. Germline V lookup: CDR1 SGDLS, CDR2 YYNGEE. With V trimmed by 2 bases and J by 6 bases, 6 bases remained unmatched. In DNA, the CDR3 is TGTGCCAGCAGCGTCCAACCGACTAGCGGGGGCAATGAGCAGTTCTTC. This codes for CASSVQPTSGGNEQFF.

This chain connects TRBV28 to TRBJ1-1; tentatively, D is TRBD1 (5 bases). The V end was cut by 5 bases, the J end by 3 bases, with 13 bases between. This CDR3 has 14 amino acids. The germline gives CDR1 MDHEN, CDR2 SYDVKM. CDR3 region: CASSLQGGDTEAFF. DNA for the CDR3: TGTGCCAGCAGTCTTCAGGGAGGGGACACTGAAGCTTTCTTT.

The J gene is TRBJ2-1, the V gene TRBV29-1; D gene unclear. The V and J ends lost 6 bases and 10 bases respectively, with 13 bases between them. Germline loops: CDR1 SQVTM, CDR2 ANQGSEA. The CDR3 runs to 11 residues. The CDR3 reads CSVRQAWEQFF. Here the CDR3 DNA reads TGCAGCGTAAGGCAGGCGTGGGAGCAGTTCTTC.

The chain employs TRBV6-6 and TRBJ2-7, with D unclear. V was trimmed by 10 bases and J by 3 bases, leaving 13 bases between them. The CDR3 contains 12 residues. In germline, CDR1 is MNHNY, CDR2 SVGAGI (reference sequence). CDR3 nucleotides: TGTGCCACCTCTTCAGATCTCTACGAGCAGTACTTC. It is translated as CATSSDLYEQYF.

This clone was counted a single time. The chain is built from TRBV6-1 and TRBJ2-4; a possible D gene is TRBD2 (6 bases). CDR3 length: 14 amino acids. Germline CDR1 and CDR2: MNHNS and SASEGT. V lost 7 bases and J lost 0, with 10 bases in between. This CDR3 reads CASMNGRAKNIQYF. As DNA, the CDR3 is TGTGCCAGCATGAACGGGAGAGCCAAAAACATTCAGTACTTC.

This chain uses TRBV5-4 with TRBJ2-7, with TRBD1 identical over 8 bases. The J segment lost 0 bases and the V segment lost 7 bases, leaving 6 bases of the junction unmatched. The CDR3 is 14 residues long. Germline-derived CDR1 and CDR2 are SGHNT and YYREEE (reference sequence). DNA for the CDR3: TGTGCCAGCGCTCGGGACAGGCCCTCCTACGAGCAGTACTTC. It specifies CASARDRPSYEQYF.

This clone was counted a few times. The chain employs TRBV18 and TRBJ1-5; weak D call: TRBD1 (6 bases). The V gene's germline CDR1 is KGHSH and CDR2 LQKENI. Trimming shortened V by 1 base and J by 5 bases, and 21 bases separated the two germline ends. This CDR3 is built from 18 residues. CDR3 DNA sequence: TGTGCCAGCTCACCACGGGGGAGAGCAGGGGTGACGGATCAGCCCCAGCATTTT. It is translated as CASSPRGRAGVTDQPQHF.

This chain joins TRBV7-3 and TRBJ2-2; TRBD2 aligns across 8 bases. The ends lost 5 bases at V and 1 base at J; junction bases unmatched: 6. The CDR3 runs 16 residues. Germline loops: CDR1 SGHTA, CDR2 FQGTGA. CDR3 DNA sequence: TGTGCCAGCAGCCGAAGCGGGAGCGGGAACACCGGGGAGCTGTTTTTT. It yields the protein CASSRSGSGNTGELFF.

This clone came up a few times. CDR3 sequence: CASIRRFEAFF. The CDR3 DNA is TGTGCCAGTATAAGGCGGTTTGAAGCTTTCTTT. The rearrangement uses TRBV19 and TRBJ1-1; the D is unclear. Germline V lookup: CDR1 LNHDA, CDR2 SQIVND (reference sequence). The CDR3 contains 11 residues. V was pared by 7 bases and J by 7 bases, with 10 bases between.

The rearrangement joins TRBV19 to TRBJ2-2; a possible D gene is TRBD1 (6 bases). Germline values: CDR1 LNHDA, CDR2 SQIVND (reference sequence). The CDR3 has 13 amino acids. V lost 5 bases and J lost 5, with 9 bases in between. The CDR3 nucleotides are TGTGCCAGTAGTCCCCAGGGGACCGGGGAGCTGTTTTTT. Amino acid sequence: CASSPQGTGELFF.

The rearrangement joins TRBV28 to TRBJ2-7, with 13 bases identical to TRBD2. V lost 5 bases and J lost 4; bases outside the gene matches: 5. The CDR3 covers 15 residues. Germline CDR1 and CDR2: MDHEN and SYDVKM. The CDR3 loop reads CASSARLAGGYEQYF. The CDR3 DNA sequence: TGTGCCAGCAGTGCTAGACTAGCGGGAGGTTACGAGCAGTACTTC.

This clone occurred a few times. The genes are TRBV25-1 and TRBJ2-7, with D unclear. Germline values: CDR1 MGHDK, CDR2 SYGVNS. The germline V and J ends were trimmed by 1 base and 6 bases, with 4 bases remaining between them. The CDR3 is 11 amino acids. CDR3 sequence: CASSESGEQYF. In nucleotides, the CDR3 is TGTGCCAGCAGTGAATCGGGCGAGCAGTACTTC.

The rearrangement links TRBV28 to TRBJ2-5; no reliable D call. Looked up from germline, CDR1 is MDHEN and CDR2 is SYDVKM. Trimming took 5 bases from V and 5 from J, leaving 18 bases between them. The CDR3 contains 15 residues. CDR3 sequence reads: CASSPQVWMSETQYF. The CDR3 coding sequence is TGTGCCAGCAGTCCCCAGGTATGGATGAGTGAGACCCAGTACTTC. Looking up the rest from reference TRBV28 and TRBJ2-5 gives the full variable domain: DVKVTQSSRYLVKRTGEKVFLECVQDMDHENMFWYRQDPGLGLRLIYFSYDVKMKEKGDIPEGYSVSREKKERFSLILESASTNQTSMYLCASSPQVWMSETQYFGPGTRLLVL.

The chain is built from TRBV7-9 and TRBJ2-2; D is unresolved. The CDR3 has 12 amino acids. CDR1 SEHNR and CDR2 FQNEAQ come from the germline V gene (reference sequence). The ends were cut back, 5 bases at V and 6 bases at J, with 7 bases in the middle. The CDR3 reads CASSPYSGELFF. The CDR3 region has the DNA TGTGCCAGCAGCCCCTATTCCGGGGAGCTGTTTTTT.

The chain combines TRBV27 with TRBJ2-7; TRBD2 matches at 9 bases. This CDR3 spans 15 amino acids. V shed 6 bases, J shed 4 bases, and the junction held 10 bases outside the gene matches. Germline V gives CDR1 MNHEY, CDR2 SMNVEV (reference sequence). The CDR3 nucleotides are TGTGCCAGCAGAAATAGCGGGAGTACCCTTTACGAGCAGTACTTC. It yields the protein CASRNSGSTLYEQYF.

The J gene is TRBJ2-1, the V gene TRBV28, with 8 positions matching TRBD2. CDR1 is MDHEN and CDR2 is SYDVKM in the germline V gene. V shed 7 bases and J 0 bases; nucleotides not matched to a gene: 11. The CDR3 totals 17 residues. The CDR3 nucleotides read TGTGCCAGCAATTCGGGAGGGGCTCGAAGCTCCTACAATGAGCAGTTCTTC. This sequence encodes CASNSGGARSSYNEQFF.

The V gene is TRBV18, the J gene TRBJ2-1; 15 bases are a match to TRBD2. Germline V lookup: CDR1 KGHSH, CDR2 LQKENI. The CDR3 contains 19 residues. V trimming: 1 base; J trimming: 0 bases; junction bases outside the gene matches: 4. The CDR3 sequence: CASSPLGLAGGSSYNEQFF. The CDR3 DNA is TGTGCCAGCTCACCACTCGGACTAGCGGGAGGGAGCTCCTACAATGAGCAGTTCTTC.

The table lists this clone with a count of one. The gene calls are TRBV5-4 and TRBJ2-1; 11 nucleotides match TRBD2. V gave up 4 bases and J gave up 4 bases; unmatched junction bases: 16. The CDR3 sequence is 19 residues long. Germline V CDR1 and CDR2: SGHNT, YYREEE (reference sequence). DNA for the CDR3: TGTGCCAGCAGCCCTTTAAGAGGAGTAGCGGGAGGGAATTACAATGAGCAGTTCTTC. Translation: CASSPLRGVAGGNYNEQFF.

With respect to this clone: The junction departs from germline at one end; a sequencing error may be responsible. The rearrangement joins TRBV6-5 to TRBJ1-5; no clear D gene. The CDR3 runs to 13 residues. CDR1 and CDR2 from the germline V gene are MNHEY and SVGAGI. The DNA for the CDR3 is TGTGCCAGCAGTGAGAAGAGCAATCGGCCCCAGCATTTT. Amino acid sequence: CASSEKSNRPQHF.

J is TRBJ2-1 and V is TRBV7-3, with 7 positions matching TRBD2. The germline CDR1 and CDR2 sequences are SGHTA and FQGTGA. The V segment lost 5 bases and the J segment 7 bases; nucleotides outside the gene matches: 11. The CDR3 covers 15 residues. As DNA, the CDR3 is TGTGCCAGCAGCCCCTCGGGACTACTTGTGAATGAGCAGTTCTTC. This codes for CASSPSGLLVNEQFF. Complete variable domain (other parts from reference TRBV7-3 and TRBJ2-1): GAGVSQTPSNKVTEKGKYVELRCDPISGHTALYWYRQSLGQGPEFLIYFQGTGAADDSGLPNDRFFAVRPEGSVSTLKIQRTERGDSAVYLCASSPSGLLVNEQFFGPGTRLTVL.